This TCR beta chain emerged from a study of cytomegalovirus exposure and HLA in healthy donors. PCR involved 60 Vbeta and 13 Jbeta primers. Sequencing was performed with immunoSEQ multiplex PCR; in TCRdb, only in-frame clones are kept and a portion is missing. In the table there are approximately 140,000 clones, around three quarters of which are singletons. This CDR3 region has 18 residues. V dropped 1 base and J dropped 5; count of bases not matched to a gene: 13. Germline assignment: CDR1 MGHRA and CDR2 YSYEKL. Study results and caveats: What TCR beta sequences reportedly achieved was accurate prediction of HLA-A and HLA-B alleles in most subjects.

This clone was counted a single time. Its target is not known. The sequence was obtained from a woman between 40 and 55 years old in good health and CMV-seropositive. The rearrangement joins TRBV4-1 to TRBJ2-5; 10 bases match TRBD2. The material sequenced was PBMCs. CDR3 amino acids: CASSQGRLAGASGETQYF. DNA for the CDR3: TGCGCCAGCAGCCAAGGCAGGCTAGCGGGGGCCTCGGGGGAGACCCAGTACTTC.